This T cell receptor beta chain was identified during a study of somatic mutations in cytotoxic T cells in rheumatoid arthritis. Study-level points and caveats: A largest CD8+ clone above 20% of CD8+ cells occurred in about an eighth of the roughly 60 patients. In rheumatoid arthritis patients, unlike healthy controls, CD8+ clonality rose with age. What antigens the expanded CD8+ clones targeted remained unknown.

Profiled with immunoSEQ multiplex PCR; TCRdb holds only in-frame clones, not every one. This sample has about 10,000 clones; over 75% occur once, and the top ten carry about 20%. With 0 bases clipped from V and 2 bases from J, the junction kept 3 bases outside the gene matches. The germline V gene has CDR1 SGDLS and CDR2 YYNGEE. The CDR3 consists of 15 residues. Points on this clone: The antigen is unknown.

Positive magnetic bead selection, which isolated the CD4+ and CD8+ cells, was followed by a flow cytometry check of purity. This TCR derives from a man aged 45-65 years in good health. Sample: CD8+ T cells sorted from blood. This sequence joins TRBV9 and TRBJ2-5, with 8 bases that match TRBD1. The chain's CDR3 is CASSVGRGLQETQYF. In nucleotides, the CDR3 is TGTGCCAGCAGCGTAGGCAGGGGGCTACAAGAGACCCAGTACTTC.